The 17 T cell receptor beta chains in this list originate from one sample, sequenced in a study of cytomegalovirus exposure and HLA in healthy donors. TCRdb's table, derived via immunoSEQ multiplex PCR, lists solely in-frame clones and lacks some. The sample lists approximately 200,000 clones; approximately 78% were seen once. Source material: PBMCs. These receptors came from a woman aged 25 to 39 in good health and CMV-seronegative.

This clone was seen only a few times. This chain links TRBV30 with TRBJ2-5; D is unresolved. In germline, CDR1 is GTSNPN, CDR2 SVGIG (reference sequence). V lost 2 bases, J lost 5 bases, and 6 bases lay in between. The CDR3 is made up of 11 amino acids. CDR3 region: CAWSPRETQYF. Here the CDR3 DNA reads TGTGCCTGGAGTCCGAGGGAGACCCAGTACTTC.

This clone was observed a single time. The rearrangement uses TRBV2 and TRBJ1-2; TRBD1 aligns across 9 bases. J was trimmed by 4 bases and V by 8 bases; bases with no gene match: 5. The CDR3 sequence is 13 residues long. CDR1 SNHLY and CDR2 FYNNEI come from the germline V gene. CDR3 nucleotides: TGTGCCAGCTCGGGACAGGGCATCTATGGCTACACCTTC. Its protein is CASSGQGIYGYTF.

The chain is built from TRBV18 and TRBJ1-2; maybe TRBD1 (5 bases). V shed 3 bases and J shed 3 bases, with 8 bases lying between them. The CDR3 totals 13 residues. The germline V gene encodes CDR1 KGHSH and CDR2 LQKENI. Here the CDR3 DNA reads TGTGCCAGCTCACCCCAGACAGACTATGGCTACACCTTC. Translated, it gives CASSPQTDYGYTF.

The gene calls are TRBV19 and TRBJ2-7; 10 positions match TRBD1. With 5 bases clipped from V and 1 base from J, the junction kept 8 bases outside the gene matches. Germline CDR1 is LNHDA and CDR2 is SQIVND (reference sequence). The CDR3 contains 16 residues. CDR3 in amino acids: CASSLRQGARSYEQYF. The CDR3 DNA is TGTGCCAGTAGTCTCCGACAGGGGGCTAGGTCCTACGAGCAGTACTTC.

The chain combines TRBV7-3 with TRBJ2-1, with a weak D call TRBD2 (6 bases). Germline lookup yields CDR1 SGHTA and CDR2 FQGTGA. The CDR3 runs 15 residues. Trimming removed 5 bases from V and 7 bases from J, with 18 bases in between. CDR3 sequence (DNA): TGTGCCAGCAGCCCTGATAAGGGACTGCGAAATGAGCAGTTCTTC. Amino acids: CASSPDKGLRNEQFF.

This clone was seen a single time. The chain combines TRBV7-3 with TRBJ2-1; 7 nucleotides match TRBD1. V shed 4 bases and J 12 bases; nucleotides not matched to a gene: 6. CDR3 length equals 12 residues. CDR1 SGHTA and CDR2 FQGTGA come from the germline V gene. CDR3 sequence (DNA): TGTGCCAGCAGCTCACAGGGGAATCGGCAGTTCTTC. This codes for CASSSQGNRQFF.

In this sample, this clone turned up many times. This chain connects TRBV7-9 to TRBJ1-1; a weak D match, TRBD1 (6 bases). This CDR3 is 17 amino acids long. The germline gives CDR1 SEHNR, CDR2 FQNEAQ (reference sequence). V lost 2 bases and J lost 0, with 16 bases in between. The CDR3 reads CASSLRTVNYMNTEAFF. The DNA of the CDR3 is TGTGCCAGCAGCTTAAGGACAGTAAATTACATGAACACTGAAGCTTTCTTT. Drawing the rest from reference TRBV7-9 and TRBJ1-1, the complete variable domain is DTGVSQNPRHKITKRGQNVTFRCDPISEHNRLYWYRQTLGQGPEFLTYFQNEAQLEKSRLLSDRFSAERPKGSFSTLEIQRTEQGDSAMYLCASSLRTVNYMNTEAFFGQGTRLTVV.

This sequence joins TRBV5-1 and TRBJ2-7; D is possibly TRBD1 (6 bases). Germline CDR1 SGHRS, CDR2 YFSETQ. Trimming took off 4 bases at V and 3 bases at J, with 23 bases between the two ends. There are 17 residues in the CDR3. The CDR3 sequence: CASSPTSGASQGYEQYF. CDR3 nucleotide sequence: TGCGCCAGCAGCCCGACATCAGGGGCCAGCCAGGGCTACGAGCAGTACTTC.

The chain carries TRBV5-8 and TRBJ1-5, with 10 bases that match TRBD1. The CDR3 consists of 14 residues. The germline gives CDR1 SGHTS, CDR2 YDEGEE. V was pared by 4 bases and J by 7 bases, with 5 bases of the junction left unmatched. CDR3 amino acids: CASSRDRGMQPQHF. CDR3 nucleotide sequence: TGTGCCAGCAGCCGGGACAGGGGAATGCAGCCCCAGCATTTT.

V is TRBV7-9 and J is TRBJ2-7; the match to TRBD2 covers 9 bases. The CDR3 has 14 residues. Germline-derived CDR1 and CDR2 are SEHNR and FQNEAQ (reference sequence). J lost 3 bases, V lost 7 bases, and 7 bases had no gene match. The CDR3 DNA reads TGTGCCAGCACCCCCAGCGGGGGGATCTACGAGCAGTACTTC. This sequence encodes CASTPSGGIYEQYF.

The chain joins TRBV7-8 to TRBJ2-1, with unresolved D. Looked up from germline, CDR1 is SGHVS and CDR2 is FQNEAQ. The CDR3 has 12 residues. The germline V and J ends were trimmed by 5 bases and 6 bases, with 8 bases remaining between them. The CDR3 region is CASSPPGNEQFF. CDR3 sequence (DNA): TGTGCCAGCAGCCCGCCCGGCAATGAGCAGTTCTTC.

In nucleotides, the CDR3 is TGCGCCAGCAGCTTGGAAAGGGTCCAGGGATATAATTCACCCCTCCACTTT. This codes for CASSLERVQGYNSPLHF. The rearrangement links TRBV5-1 to TRBJ1-6, with D possibly TRBD1 on 5 matching bases. The CDR3 totals 17 residues. The V end lost 0 bases, the J end lost 4 bases, and 14 bases lay between the germline ends. Per germline, CDR1 SGHRS and CDR2 YFSETQ.

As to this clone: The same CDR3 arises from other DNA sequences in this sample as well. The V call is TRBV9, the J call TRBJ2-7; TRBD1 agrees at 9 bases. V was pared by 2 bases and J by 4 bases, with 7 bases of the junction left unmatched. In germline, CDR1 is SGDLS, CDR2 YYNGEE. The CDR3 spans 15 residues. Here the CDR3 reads CASSVETGGTYEQYF. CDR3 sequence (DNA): TGTGCCAGCAGCGTTGAGACAGGGGGTACTTACGAGCAGTACTTC.

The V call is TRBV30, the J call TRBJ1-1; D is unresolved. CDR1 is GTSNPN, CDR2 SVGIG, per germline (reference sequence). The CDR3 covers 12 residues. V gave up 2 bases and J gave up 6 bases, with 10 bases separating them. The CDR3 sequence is CAWSLLSAEAFF. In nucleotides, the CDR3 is TGTGCCTGGAGTCTGTTAAGCGCTGAAGCTTTCTTT.

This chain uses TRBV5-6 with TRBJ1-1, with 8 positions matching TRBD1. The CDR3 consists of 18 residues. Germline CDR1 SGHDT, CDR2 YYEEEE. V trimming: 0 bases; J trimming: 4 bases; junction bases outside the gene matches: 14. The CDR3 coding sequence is TGTGCCAGCAGCTTGGCTAGGACAGGGTCTTTTCGAGCCACTGAAGCTTTCTTT. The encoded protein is CASSLARTGSFRATEAFF.

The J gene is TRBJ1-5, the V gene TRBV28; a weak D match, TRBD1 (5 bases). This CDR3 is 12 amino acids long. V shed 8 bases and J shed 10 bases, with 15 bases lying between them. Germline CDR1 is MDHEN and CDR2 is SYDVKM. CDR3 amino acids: CASVGGLSPQHF. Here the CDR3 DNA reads TGTGCCAGCGTCGGGGGTTTGAGCCCCCAGCATTTT. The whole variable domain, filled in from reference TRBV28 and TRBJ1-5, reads DVKVTQSSRYLVKRTGEKVFLECVQDMDHENMFWYRQDPGLGLRLIYFSYDVKMKEKGDIPEGYSVSREKKERFSLILESASTNQTSMYLCASVGGLSPQHFGDGTRLSIL.

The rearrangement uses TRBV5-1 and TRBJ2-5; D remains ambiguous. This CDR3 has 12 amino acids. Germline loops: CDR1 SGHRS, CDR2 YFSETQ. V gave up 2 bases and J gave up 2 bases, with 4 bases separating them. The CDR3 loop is CASSFHQETQYF. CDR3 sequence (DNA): TGCGCCAGCAGCTTTCATCAAGAGACCCAGTACTTC.